The rows below give T cell receptor beta chains drawn from one sample of a study of cytomegalovirus exposure and HLA in healthy donors. TCRdb's table, derived via immunoSEQ multiplex PCR, lists solely in-frame clones and lacks some. Of about 83,000 clones in the sample, roughly 79% were seen once. Sequencing was performed on PBMCs. The receptor source for this set is a woman younger than 45 in good health and CMV-seronegative. Both conserved end residues are trimmed from each CDR3. Fields, in order: J gene, V gene, CDR3 protein.

TRBJ2-1 | TRBV7-8 | ASRYQPGTSLEQF
TRBJ2-5 | TRBV25-1 | ASSSFKNLAAETQY
TRBJ2-7 | TRBV30 | AWSSSSYEQY
TRBJ2-2 | TRBV7-3 | ASSLSSTGELF
TRBJ2-7 | TRBV14 | ASSRPGTGVYEQY
TRBJ2-7 | TRBV4-1 | ASSLRMEAYEQY
TRBJ1-2 | TRBV19 | ASSMDRDGYT
TRBJ1-4 | TRBV25-1 | ASSEQQGKNEKLF
TRBJ1-2 | TRBV29-1 | SVKGGYGYT
TRBJ2-1 | TRBV28 | ASSRTGGNEQF
TRBJ1-1 | TRBV19 | ASSIDRTTHGEAF
TRBJ2-3 | TRBV9 | ASSSQAGVAPDTQY
TRBJ2-5 | TRBV11-2 | ASSFRPWAREGSGETQY
TRBJ1-1 | TRBV7-9 | ASSLSGEAF
TRBJ1-2 | TRBV5-1 | ASSPDRGWGLEYGYT
TRBJ1-2 | TRBV20-1 | SARAVYGYT
TRBJ2-3 | TRBV9 | ASSAPGLASDTQY
TRBJ2-1 | TRBV5-4 | ASSRGQTGGHNEQF
TRBJ1-5 | TRBV28 | ASSHPKDRVSNQPQH
TRBJ2-1 | TRBV6-5 | ASSYGPSNEQF
TRBJ1-2 | TRBV30 | AWSVQVAGFTGGYT
TRBJ1-1 | TRBV7-9 | ASSLDLGQTSAF